These T cell receptor beta chains were read from a single sample in a study of shared clonotypes between healthy human individuals. This table comes from immunoSEQ multiplex PCR, and its TCRdb copy is limited to in-frame clones, with some not included. Of around 510,000 clones detected, around 76% appear once; the ten largest clones hold around 11%. The material sequenced was PBMCs. These receptor sequences come from a woman aged 40 to 50 in good health. Some clones in this sample may be carry-over from other donors' samples. CDR3s include the opening cysteine and the closing phenylalanine or tryptophan. Fields, in order: clone size, V gene, J gene, D gene, CDR3 DNA, CDR3 protein. A D gene is named only where the DNA matches it firmly. Part of the rows lack a size; the others show once, few, many or a class for expanded clones.

size: NA; V: TRBV18; J: TRBJ1-2; D: NA; DNA: TGTGCCAGCTCACCCACCAGGGTTGGGACGGGGAACTATGGCTACACCTTC; CDR3: CASSPTRVGTGNYGYTF
size: NA; V: TRBV11-3; J: TRBJ2-1; D: TRBD2; DNA: TGTGCCAGCAGCTTATTAGCTAGCGGGGATGAGCAGTTCTTC; CDR3: CASSLLASGDEQFF
size: NA; V: TRBV30; J: TRBJ1-2; D: TRBD1; DNA: TGTGCCTCGACAGGGTACTATGGCTACACCTTC; CDR3: CASTGYYGYTF
size: NA; V: TRBV29-1; J: TRBJ2-1; D: TRBD2; DNA: TGCAGCGTTTCCGGGACTAGCGGGCCCAATGAGCAGTTCTTC; CDR3: CSVSGTSGPNEQFF
size: NA; V: TRBV18; J: TRBJ2-1; D: NA; DNA: TGTGCCAGCATACCCGTCCAGGCTTCCTACAATGAGCAGTTCTTC; CDR3: CASIPVQASYNEQFF
size: few; V: TRBV18; J: TRBJ2-1; D: TRBD2; DNA: TGTGCCAGCTCACCACCGGAAGCGGGGTACAATGAGCAGTTCTTC; CDR3: CASSPPEAGYNEQFF
size: NA; V: TRBV15; J: TRBJ2-7; D: TRBD1; DNA: TGTGCCACCAGCAGAGATCAGGGGGCGACAACCTACGAGCAGTACTTC; CDR3: CATSRDQGATTYEQYF
size: NA; V: TRBV6-1; J: TRBJ2-2; D: TRBD1; DNA: TGTGCCAGCAGTAGCCAGGGGGCCACCGGGGAGCTGTTTTTT; CDR3: CASSSQGATGELFF
size: NA; V: TRBV30; J: TRBJ2-1; D: TRBD2; DNA: TGTGCCTGGAGCGACTCCCTAGCGGGAGGCTACAATGAGCAGTTCTTC; CDR3: CAWSDSLAGGYNEQFF
size: NA; V: TRBV11-1; J: TRBJ2-1; D: TRBD1; DNA: TGTGCCAGCAGCTTAGCGCGAGGGGGCGGAGAGCAGTTCTTC; CDR3: CASSLARGGGEQFF
size: NA; V: TRBV9; J: TRBJ2-7; D: TRBD2; DNA: TGTGCCAGCAGCGTAGGGGCGGGGACTAGCCTTACCTACGAGCAGTACTTC; CDR3: CASSVGAGTSLTYEQYF
size: NA; V: TRBV11-2; J: TRBJ1-1; D: NA; DNA: TGTGCCAGCAGCTTAGCTGACCAGAACACTGAAGCTTTCTTT; CDR3: CASSLADQNTEAFF
size: NA; V: TRBV7-2; J: TRBJ2-2; D: TRBD2; DNA: TGTGCCAGCAGCTTAGCGCTAGGACTAGCGGGCACCGGGGAGCTGTTTTTT; CDR3: CASSLALGLAGTGELFF
size: once; V: TRBV7-2; J: TRBJ1-3; D: NA; DNA: TGTGCCAGCAGCCTACAGGGACCGAACTCTGGAAACACCATATATTTT; CDR3: CASSLQGPNSGNTIYF
size: NA; V: TRBV9; J: TRBJ2-7; D: TRBD2; DNA: TGTGCCAGCAGCGTAGCCCCCGGGACTATCACCTACGAGCAGTACTTC; CDR3: CASSVAPGTITYEQYF
size: once; V: TRBV28; J: TRBJ2-5; D: TRBD2; DNA: TGTGCCAGCCATCCAGCGGGATATCCAACCCAGTACTTC; CDR3: CASHPAGYPTQYF
size: NA; V: TRBV6-1; J: TRBJ2-5; D: TRBD2; DNA: TGTGCCAGCAGTGAACTAGCGGGAGCGGGTGAGACCCAGTACTTC; CDR3: CASSELAGAGETQYF
size: NA; V: TRBV7-8; J: TRBJ2-1; D: NA; DNA: TGTGCCAGCAGCTTAGGACTAGTCAATGAGCAGTTCTTC; CDR3: CASSLGLVNEQFF
size: once; V: TRBV4-1; J: TRBJ1-1; D: NA; DNA: TGCGCCAGCAGCCAAGAGCCCTCTCAAGGGGGGGAGAATACTGAAGCTTTCTTT; CDR3: CASSQEPSQGGENTEAFF
size: NA; V: TRBV5-1; J: TRBJ1-3; D: NA; DNA: TGCGCCAGCAGCCGCGGGGACGGTCCCATGTCTGGAAACACCATATATTTT; CDR3: CASSRGDGPMSGNTIYF
size: NA; V: TRBV18; J: TRBJ1-1; D: TRBD1; DNA: TGTGCCAGCTCACCAATGGCTCAGGGGGCGAACACTGAAGCTTTCTTT; CDR3: CASSPMAQGANTEAFF
size: NA; V: TRBV29-1; J: TRBJ2-3; D: NA; DNA: TGCAGCGTTGAGTCTGGGTTTGGGGTTGGGGATACGCAGTATTTT; CDR3: CSVESGFGVGDTQYF
size: few; V: TRBV30; J: TRBJ1-2; D: NA; DNA: TGTGCCTGGAGACTCGGGAACTATGGCTACACCTTC; CDR3: CAWRLGNYGYTF
size: once; V: TRBV5-6; J: TRBJ2-7; D: NA; DNA: TGTGCCAGCAGCTTGGGGCAATGGAAGGGCGAGCAGTACTTC; CDR3: CASSLGQWKGEQYF
size: NA; V: TRBV5-4; J: TRBJ2-3; D: NA; DNA: TGTGCCAGCAGCTTGGGTTGGTCGGGCACAGATACGCAGTATTTT; CDR3: CASSLGWSGTDTQYF
size: NA; V: TRBV7-2; J: TRBJ2-1; D: TRBD2; DNA: TGTGCCAGCAGCTTAGGACGGCTAGCGGGCTTATACAATGAGCAGTTCTTC; CDR3: CASSLGRLAGLYNEQFF
size: NA; V: TRBV7-8; J: TRBJ2-1; D: NA; DNA: TGTGCCAGCAGCTTAGACCCCCGCAGTTGGCGGGACAATGAGCAGTTCTTC; CDR3: CASSLDPRSWRDNEQFF
size: once; V: TRBV6-5; J: TRBJ1-1; D: NA; DNA: TGTGCCAGCAGTGTTGAGGGACACACTGAAGCTTTCTTT; CDR3: CASSVEGHTEAFF
size: NA; V: TRBV2; J: TRBJ2-3; D: TRBD2; DNA: TGTGCCAGAAGTATGGTTATGGCTAGCGGGAGGGTCACAGATACGCAGTATTTT; CDR3: CARSMVMASGRVTDTQYF
size: NA; V: TRBV7-2; J: TRBJ2-2; D: NA; DNA: TGTGCCAGCAGCTTGTCCGGGGAGCTGTTTTTT; CDR3: CASSLSGELFF
size: NA; V: TRBV4-1; J: TRBJ2-2; D: NA; DNA: TGCGCCAGCAGCCACGAGATCTTAGGATGGGCCGGGGAGCTGTTTTTT; CDR3: CASSHEILGWAGELFF
size: NA; V: TRBV9; J: TRBJ1-2; D: NA; DNA: TGTGCCAGCAGCGTGGTCGGAGGGTCGGGCTACACCTTC; CDR3: CASSVVGGSGYTF
size: NA; V: TRBV19; J: TRBJ2-5; D: NA; DNA: TGTGCCAGTAGTAATGATAAAGAGACCCAGTACTTC; CDR3: CASSNDKETQYF
size: NA; V: TRBV2; J: TRBJ2-7; D: TRBD2; DNA: TGTGCCAGCAGGGGGGGACTAGCGGGAGCCCGCCACCCCTACGAGCAGTACTTC; CDR3: CASRGGLAGARHPYEQYF
size: NA; V: TRBV29-1; J: TRBJ1-1; D: NA; DNA: TGCAGCGCCACCCTTACGGAACTGAACACTGAAGCTTTCTTT; CDR3: CSATLTELNTEAFF
size: few; V: TRBV28; J: TRBJ1-1; D: NA; DNA: TGTGCCAGCAGACCGACGGACAGCTCAGTGAACACTGAAGCTTTCTTT; CDR3: CASRPTDSSVNTEAFF
size: NA; V: TRBV7-9; J: TRBJ2-7; D: NA; DNA: TGTGCCAGCAGCTTAACCGGGCAAAGGGGCTACGAGCAGTACTTC; CDR3: CASSLTGQRGYEQYF
size: NA; V: TRBV28; J: TRBJ2-7; D: TRBD1; DNA: TGTGCCAGCAGTTCCCCGGGACAGGGGATAGGGTACGAGCAGTACTTC; CDR3: CASSSPGQGIGYEQYF
size: NA; V: TRBV5-1; J: TRBJ2-3; D: TRBD2; DNA: TGCGCCAGCAGCTTGAGCGGGACTAGGGGATCCTTCGGCGATACGCAGTATTTT; CDR3: CASSLSGTRGSFGDTQYF
size: NA; V: TRBV6-1; J: TRBJ1-2; D: NA; DNA: TGTGCCAGCAGGACTCTCTATGGCTACACCTTC; CDR3: CASRTLYGYTF
size: NA; V: TRBV2; J: TRBJ2-5; D: TRBD1; DNA: TGTGCCAGCAGCCCCACCGGGACAGGGGACGAGACCCAGTACTTC; CDR3: CASSPTGTGDETQYF
size: NA; V: TRBV27; J: TRBJ1-4; D: NA; DNA: TGTGCCAGCAGTTATCGGCGGGATGAAAAACTGTTTTTT; CDR3: CASSYRRDEKLFF
size: NA; V: TRBV12-5; J: TRBJ1-1; D: NA; DNA: TGTGCTAGTGGTCTAAGGGTTGGCACTGAAGCTTTCTTT; CDR3: CASGLRVGTEAFF
size: NA; V: TRBV4-1; J: TRBJ2-3; D: TRBD2; DNA: TGCGCCAGCAGACCCACCCTGACTAGCGGGAACGCAGATACGCAGTATTTT; CDR3: CASRPTLTSGNADTQYF
size: NA; V: TRBV9; J: TRBJ2-7; D: NA; DNA: TGTGCCAGCAGCCCATCGACAGCCTCCTACGAGCAGTACTTC; CDR3: CASSPSTASYEQYF
size: NA; V: TRBV7-9; J: TRBJ2-7; D: NA; DNA: TGTGCCAGCAGCTTTCCCACAGCCTACGAGCAGTACTTC; CDR3: CASSFPTAYEQYF
size: NA; V: TRBV14; J: TRBJ2-3; D: NA; DNA: TGTGCCAGCAGCCAGGGCTTTAGCACAGATACGCAGTATTTT; CDR3: CASSQGFSTDTQYF
size: once; V: TRBV28; J: TRBJ2-1; D: TRBD2; DNA: TGTGCCAGCAGTTTGATGACTAGCGGGAACAATGAGCAGTTCTTC; CDR3: CASSLMTSGNNEQFF
size: NA; V: TRBV10-3; J: TRBJ2-3; D: NA; DNA: TGTGCCACCCGAGAAACCACAGATACGCAGTATTTT; CDR3: CATRETTDTQYF
size: once; V: TRBV10-1; J: TRBJ2-7; D: TRBD2; DNA: TGCGCCACCGCTTTAGCGGGAGACCACTACGAGCAGTACTTC; CDR3: CATALAGDHYEQYF
size: NA; V: TRBV7-9; J: TRBJ2-1; D: NA; DNA: TGTGCCAGCAGCTTGGGTGGTTCCGGTGTGCGCAATGAGCAGTTCTTC; CDR3: CASSLGGSGVRNEQFF
size: NA; V: TRBV28; J: TRBJ2-7; D: TRBD1; DNA: TGTGCCAGCAGTACAACGGGGACAGCCTACGAGCAGTACTTC; CDR3: CASSTTGTAYEQYF
size: once; V: TRBV18; J: TRBJ1-1; D: TRBD1; DNA: TGTGCCAGCTCACTGCCGGGACAGGGGGCGAACACTGAAGCTTTCTTT; CDR3: CASSLPGQGANTEAFF
size: few; V: TRBV28; J: TRBJ1-5; D: NA; DNA: TGTGCCAGCAGTCTAAGAGGTCAGCCCCAGCATTTT; CDR3: CASSLRGQPQHF
size: NA; V: TRBV5-5; J: TRBJ2-2; D: NA; DNA: TGTGCCAGCAGCAGTTCACAGGGTTCAGCGGGGGAGCTGTTTTTT; CDR3: CASSSSQGSAGELFF